A single sample is the source of the 12 T cell receptor beta chains below, sequenced in a study of T cells in Graves' hyperthyroidism and ophthalmopathy. Amplified TCR beta CDR3 regions derived from RNA transcripts. RT-PCR in the first round (using the HTBI primer set) targeted the TCR CDR3. Using its own MiXCR run on the multiplex PCR reads, TCRdb lists one record per CDR3 protein. The repertoire has about 380,000 distinct CDR3 sequences, roughly 15% of them found once; the top ten carry about 20%. Sequences were obtained from blood. These receptors were obtained from a woman in her 30s with Graves' ophthalmopathy.

This clonotype was seen many times. Its ends do not fully match the called genes, so a read error is possible. This chain uses TRBV6-1 with TRBJ2-7; 10 nucleotides line up with TRBD1. The CDR3 is 19 residues long. CDR1 is MNHNS and CDR2 is SASEGT in the germline V gene. For the CDR3, the DNA is TGTGCCGGCAGCAAGCGGGGACAGGGGTCCCAATTAATCCCCTACGAGCAGTACTTC. The encoded protein is CAGSKRGQGSQLIPYEQYF.

This clonotype was recorded at least ten times. The rearrangement links TRBV12-3 or TRBV12-4 to TRBJ2-6; 8 bases agree with TRBD2. CDR3 length equals 16 residues. V was clipped by 7 bases and J by 4 bases; unmatched bases: 9. The CDR3 is CASTPGGAGGANVLTF. DNA for the CDR3: TGTGCCAGCACCCCGGGGGGGGCTGGAGGGGCCAACGTCCTGACTTTC.

The sample holds many counts of this clonotype. The chain uses TRBV20-1 and TRBJ1-1; unclear D gene. Germline V CDR1 and CDR2: DFQATT, SNEGSKA (reference sequence). The CDR3 has 12 amino acids. V lost 6 bases to trimming and J lost 6 bases, with 14 bases between them. This chain's CDR3 is CSASIGVAEAFF. CDR3 sequence (DNA): TGCAGTGCCTCCATCGGGGTTGCTGAAGCTTTCTTT.

This clonotype has a count of ten or more. The chain is built from TRBV9 and TRBJ2-3, with D possibly TRBD1 on 6 matching bases. Trimming removed 2 bases at V and 3 bases at J, with 19 bases between. The CDR3 extends over 17 amino acids. Germline assignment: CDR1 SGDLS and CDR2 YYNGEE. The CDR3 reads CASSVYDSGRGTDTQYF. CDR3 sequence (DNA): TGTGCCAGCAGCGTCTACGACTCGGGCAGGGGAACAGATACGCAGTATTTT.

This clonotype was recorded at least ten times. The rearrangement links TRBV6-1 to TRBJ2-7, with TRBD2 matching over 10 bases. This CDR3 has 15 amino acids. V shed 5 bases and J 0 bases; nucleotides not matched to a gene: 4. Germline CDR1 MNHNS, CDR2 SASEGT. The CDR3 DNA reads TGTGCCAGCAGTCTAGCTAGCGGGGGCTCCTACGAGCAGTACTTC. Translating it yields CASSLASGGSYEQYF.

This sequence joins TRBV6-1 and TRBJ2-2; TRBD2 might be the D (5 bases). Germline CDR1 MNHNS, CDR2 SASEGT. This CDR3 region has 14 residues. The V end lost 4 bases, the J end lost 5 bases, and 11 bases lay between the germline ends. The CDR3 region is CASSGAVRTGELFF. The CDR3 DNA reads TGTGCCAGCAGTGGAGCGGTTCGAACCGGGGAGCTGTTTTTT.

This clonotype has just a few counts. The rearrangement joins TRBV24-1 to TRBJ2-1; TRBD1 aligns across 8 bases. With 4 bases clipped from V and 3 bases from J, the junction kept 4 bases outside the gene matches. CDR1 and CDR2 (germline): KGHDR, SFDVKD. This CDR3 comprises 15 residues. The DNA for the CDR3 is TGTGCCACCAGTGAACCGGGACAGGACTACAATGAGCAGTTCTTC. It is translated as CATSEPGQDYNEQFF.

This clonotype was observed at least ten times. The chain has TRBV9 and TRBJ2-3; 8 bases align to TRBD1. With 4 bases clipped from V and 0 bases from J, the junction kept 7 bases outside the gene matches. Looked up from germline, CDR1 is SGDLS and CDR2 is YYNGEE. The CDR3 covers 16 residues. The CDR3 DNA is TGTGCCAGCAGCCCTCTGAGGGACAGGAGCACAGATACGCAGTATTTT. It specifies CASSPLRDRSTDTQYF. The complete variable domain, with remaining parts taken from reference TRBV9 and TRBJ2-3, reads DSGVTQTPKHLITATGQRVTLRCSPRSGDLSVYWYQQSLDQGLQFLIQYYNGEERAKGNILERFSAQQFPDLHSELNLSSLELGDSALYFCASSPLRDRSTDTQYFGPGTRLTVL.

This clonotype has only a few counts. The V gene is TRBV7-9, the J gene TRBJ1-3, with unresolved D. V lost 5 bases, J lost 0 bases, and 11 bases lay in between. CDR1 is SEHNR, CDR2 FQNEAQ, per germline (reference sequence). The length of the CDR3 is 15 residues. The CDR3 loop is CASSASHRSGNTIYF. The CDR3 DNA reads TGTGCCAGCAGCGCCTCCCATCGCTCTGGAAACACCATATATTTT.

In its sample, this clonotype was seen many times. The J gene is TRBJ2-7, the V gene TRBV12-3 or TRBV12-4; 10 bases are a match to TRBD1. The CDR3 totals 15 residues. Trimming took 5 bases from V and 3 from J; bases not matched to a gene: 7. The CDR3 sequence is CASSPRDRGVYEQYF. The CDR3 DNA follows: TGTGCCAGCAGTCCTCGGGACAGGGGAGTCTACGAGCAGTACTTC.

This clonotype was seen ten or more times. V usage is TRBV30 and J usage is TRBJ2-2, with 8 positions matching TRBD1. CDR3 length: 13 residues. Germline assignment: CDR1 GTSNPN and CDR2 SVGIG (reference sequence). With 5 bases clipped from V and 2 bases from J, the junction kept 1 base outside the gene matches. The CDR3 region is CAWGQGNTGELFF. CDR3 sequence (DNA): TGTGCCTGGGGACAGGGTAACACCGGGGAGCTGTTTTTT.

Only a few counts were recorded for this clonotype. The rearrangement uses TRBV9 and TRBJ2-1; no clear D. This CDR3 is 18 amino acids long. The V end lost 0 bases, the J end lost 8 bases, and 24 bases lay between the germline ends. Germline V gene sequence: CDR1 SGDLS, CDR2 YYNGEE. The CDR3 loop reads CASSVDSYTVKFRDEQFF. CDR3 DNA sequence: TGTGCCAGCAGCGTAGACTCCTATACAGTAAAGTTTAGGGATGAGCAGTTCTTC.